These 15 T cell receptor beta chains share one sample of origin, sequenced in a study of OX40 agonist ivuxolimab in advanced cancers. Sequencing used immunoSEQ multiplex PCR; TCRdb keeps in-frame clones, though not all of them. This sample has over 95,000 clones; about 87% occur once, and the top ten carry 0.79%. The material sequenced was CD4+ or CD8+ T cells sorted from blood, taken in a trial of the OX40 agonist ivuxolimab. These receptors were collected from an adult with an advanced solid tumor such as melanoma, head and neck, liver or kidney cancer.

The chain recombines TRBV7-9 with TRBJ2-4, with D hard to call. This CDR3 region has 14 residues. The germline CDR1 and CDR2 sequences are SEHNR and FQNEAQ (reference sequence). V lost 5 bases to trimming and J lost 1 base, with 9 bases between them. The CDR3 loop is CASSGFQAKNIQYF. In DNA, the CDR3 is TGTGCCAGCAGCGGGTTCCAGGCCAAAAACATTCAGTACTTC.

In its sample, this clone was seen once. The chain joins TRBV28 to TRBJ2-7, with D tentatively TRBD2 (5 bases). CDR3 length: 11 residues. Per the germline V gene, CDR1 is MDHEN and CDR2 is SYDVKM. Trimming took off 6 bases at V and 7 bases at J, with 10 bases between the two ends. CDR3 region: CASSLLGEQYF. The CDR3 DNA is TGTGCCAGCAGCTTACTAGGAGAGCAGTACTTC.

This clone was detected only once. CDR3 DNA: TGTGCCACCACAAACCCCCAGGGGAGGGCCTACGAGCAGTACTTC. It encodes CATTNPQGRAYEQYF. V usage is TRBV10-3 and J usage is TRBJ2-7; possibly TRBD2 for D (7 bases). CDR3 length: 15 amino acids. Trimming shortened V by 10 bases and J by 2 bases, and 21 bases separated the two germline ends. Germline V gene data show CDR1 as ENHRY and CDR2 as SYGVKD.

The V call is TRBV5-1, the J call TRBJ1-4, with a tentative D call TRBD1 (5 bases). V lost 0 bases to trimming and J lost 7 bases, with 13 bases between them. In germline, CDR1 is SGHRS, CDR2 YFSETQ. The CDR3 totals 15 residues. Here the CDR3 reads CASSLDTGTVEKLFF. CDR3 in DNA: TGCGCCAGCAGCTTGGATACAGGCACTGTTGAAAAACTGTTTTTT.

V is TRBV6-5 and J is TRBJ2-2, with a tentative D call TRBD1 (5 bases). Germline lookup yields CDR1 MNHEY and CDR2 SVGAGI. Trimming cost V 0 bases and J 6 bases, with 11 bases left between them. This CDR3 has 15 residues. CDR3 protein: CASSYSRTRAGELFF. In DNA form, the CDR3 reads TGTGCCAGCAGTTACTCGCGGACAAGGGCCGGGGAGCTGTTTTTT.

The chain is built from TRBV4-1 and TRBJ2-5; D gene uncertain. Germline V gives CDR1 MGHRA, CDR2 YSYEKL. CDR3 length equals 17 residues. The V end lost 0 bases, the J end lost 4 bases, and 18 bases lay between the germline ends. CDR3 coding DNA: TGCGCCAGCAGCCAAGAAGGCGTTGGAAACTGGGCAGAGACCCAGTACTTC. Its protein is CASSQEGVGNWAETQYF.

The chain links TRBV7-2 to TRBJ1-2; 11 bases line up with TRBD1. The CDR3 totals 17 residues. V gave up 3 bases and J gave up 7 bases; unmatched junction bases: 13. Per the germline V gene, CDR1 is SGHTA and CDR2 is FQGNSA. CDR3 nucleotides: TGTGCCAGCAGCTTCTCAGGGACAGGGGGAGTTGTAGGTGGCTACACCTTC. Translating gives CASSFSGTGGVVGGYTF.

This sequence joins TRBV7-2 and TRBJ2-7; tentatively, D is TRBD1 or TRBD2 (5 bases each). Trimming pared 1 base from V and 2 bases from J, leaving 15 bases between. CDR3 length: 16 amino acids. Germline lookup yields CDR1 SGHTA and CDR2 FQGNSA. CDR3 protein: CASSLGLGASPYEQYF. CDR3 nucleotide sequence: TGTGCCAGCAGCTTAGGGTTAGGGGCTAGCCCCTACGAGCAGTACTTC.

The V call is TRBV9, the J call TRBJ1-2; 7 nucleotides line up with TRBD1. The V and J ends lost 4 bases and 3 bases, in that order; junction bases with no gene match: 3. CDR1 is SGDLS and CDR2 is YYNGEE in the germline V gene. The CDR3 is 13 amino acids. CDR3 in DNA: TGTGCCAGCAGCCCCCAGGGGGACTATGGCTACACCTTC. Its translation: CASSPQGDYGYTF.

This sequence joins TRBV5-1 and TRBJ2-1; D gene ambiguous. Trimming pared 0 bases from V and 0 bases from J, leaving 13 bases between. Germline V gene lookup returns CDR1 SGHRS and CDR2 YFSETQ. The CDR3 has 17 amino acids. CDR3 DNA sequence: TGCGCCAGCAGCTTGGGTCAGGCAGCCTACTCCTACAATGAGCAGTTCTTC. Protein: CASSLGQAAYSYNEQFF. Using reference TRBV5-1 and TRBJ2-1 for the parts outside the CDR3, the full variable domain is KAGVTQTPRYLIKTRGQQVTLSCSPISGHRSVSWYQQTPGQGLQFLFEYFSETQRNKGNFPGRFSGRQFSNSRSEMNVSTLELGDSALYLCASSLGQAAYSYNEQFFGPGTRLTVL.

This clone was observed a single time. CDR3 nucleotide sequence: TGTGCCGGCGGGGGTGACTATGGCTACACCTTC. Its translation: CAGGGDYGYTF. The chain is built from TRBV7-9 and TRBJ1-2; perhaps TRBD1 as D (5 bases). The germline V and J ends were trimmed by 11 bases and 3 bases, with 10 bases remaining between them. The CDR3 is 11 residues long. Germline V gene data show CDR1 as SEHNR and CDR2 as FQNEAQ (reference sequence).

V usage is TRBV18 and J usage is TRBJ2-3; TRBD2 matches at 9 bases. V lost 3 bases, J lost 2 bases, and 6 bases stayed unmatched. Germline V lookup: CDR1 KGHSH, CDR2 LQKENI. The CDR3 spans 16 residues. The CDR3 spells CASSPTGTSITDTQYF. Written as DNA, the CDR3 is TGTGCCAGCTCACCTACCGGGACTAGCATCACAGATACGCAGTATTTT. Based on the CDR3 plus reference TRBV18 and TRBJ2-3, the full variable domain is NAGVMQNPRHLVRRRGQEARLRCSPMKGHSHVYWYRQLPEEGLKFMVYLQKENIIDESGMPKERFSAEFPKEGPSILRIQQVVRGDSAAYFCASSPTGTSITDTQYFGPGTRLTVL.

V gene TRBV28 combines with J gene TRBJ1-5, with 7 nucleotides matching TRBD1. CDR1 and CDR2 (germline): MDHEN, SYDVKM. V gave up 7 bases and J gave up 11 bases; unmatched junction bases: 14. The CDR3 length is 14 residues. CDR3 DNA sequence: TGTGCCAGCACCACAACAGGGGTCCACGATGCCCAGCATTTT. Protein: CASTTTGVHDAQHF.

The chain links TRBV19 to TRBJ2-7, with TRBD1 as a possible D gene (6 bases). The CDR3 runs to 14 residues. Germline V lookup: CDR1 LNHDA, CDR2 SQIVND (reference sequence). Trimming took 4 bases from V and 2 from J, leaving 12 bases between them. CDR3 bases: TGTGCCAGTAGTAAGTTGGACAGACCCTACGAGCAGTACTTC. Translated, it gives CASSKLDRPYEQYF.

The chain joins TRBV20-1 to TRBJ1-2; D gene ambiguous. The CDR3 runs to 11 residues. CDR1 is DFQATT and CDR2 is SNEGSKA in the germline V gene (reference sequence). V gave up 3 bases and J gave up 5 bases, with 7 bases separating them. In DNA form, the CDR3 reads TGCAGTGCTAGTGCTGGGTATGGCTACACCTTC. Encoded protein: CSASAGYGYTF.